These 4 T cell receptor beta chains share one sample of origin, sequenced in a study of blood T cell repertoires in COVID-19. Sequenced by immunoSEQ multiplex PCR; TCRdb stores in-frame clones only, minus some. The table has 150,000 to 200,000 clones, 80% to 90% seen once. The sequenced material came from peripheral blood. Every receptor here comes from a woman in her 70s with COVID-19, enrolled during active disease.

J is TRBJ1-6 and V is TRBV13; 7 bases align to TRBD1. This CDR3 has 14 amino acids. The V and J ends lost 8 bases and 10 bases, in that order; junction bases with no gene match: 11. CDR1 is PRHDT, CDR2 FYEKMQ, per germline (reference sequence). CDR3 in DNA: TGTGCCAGCGGATCGACAGGGAGGCAATCACCCCTCCACTTT. Protein sequence: CASGSTGRQSPLHF.

The genes are TRBV6-5 and TRBJ2-7; D not resolved. The CDR3 runs 13 residues. Trimming cost V 0 bases and J 4 bases, with 7 bases left between them. Germline CDR1 MNHEY, CDR2 SVGAGI. The CDR3 here is CASSYSTVYEQYF. For the CDR3, the DNA is TGTGCCAGCAGTTACTCTACGGTATACGAGCAGTACTTC.

V and J are TRBV5-5 and TRBJ1-6; D possibly corresponds to TRBD1 (5 bases). This CDR3 comprises 15 residues. CDR1 SGHKS and CDR2 YYEKEE come from the germline V gene (reference sequence). V was shortened by 0 bases and J by 8 bases, with 12 bases between the two germline ends. CDR3 in amino acids: CASSLVESGHSPLHF. As DNA, the CDR3 is TGTGCCAGCAGCTTGGTGGAATCAGGGCATTCACCCCTCCACTTT.

This clone was picked up many times. This sequence joins TRBV29-1 and TRBJ1-2; the D is unclear. The CDR3 spans 14 residues. Looked up from germline, CDR1 is SQVTM and CDR2 is ANQGSEA. Trimming took off 3 bases at V and 0 bases at J, with 11 bases between the two ends. This CDR3 is CSVDPARTNYGYTF. The CDR3, as DNA: TGCAGCGTTGACCCTGCCAGGACTAACTATGGCTACACCTTC.